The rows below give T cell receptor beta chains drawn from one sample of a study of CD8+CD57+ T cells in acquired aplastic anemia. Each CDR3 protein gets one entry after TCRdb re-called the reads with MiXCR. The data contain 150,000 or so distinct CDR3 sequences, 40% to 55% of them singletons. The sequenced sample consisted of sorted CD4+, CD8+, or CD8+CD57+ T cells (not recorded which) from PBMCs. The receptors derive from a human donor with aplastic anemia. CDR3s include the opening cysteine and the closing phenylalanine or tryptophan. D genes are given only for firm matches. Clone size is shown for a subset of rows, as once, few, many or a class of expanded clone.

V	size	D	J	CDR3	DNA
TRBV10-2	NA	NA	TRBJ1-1	CASSPKRGTEAFF	TGCGCCAGCAGTCCAAAGAGGGGGACTGAAGCTTTCTTT
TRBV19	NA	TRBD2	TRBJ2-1	CASSPGLAGTNNEQFF	TGTGCCAGTAGCCCGGGACTAGCGGGAACGAACAATGAGCAGTTCTTC
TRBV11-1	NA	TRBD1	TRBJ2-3	CASSRGTGEWDTQYF	TGTGCCAGCAGCAGAGGGACAGGGGAATGGGATACGCAGTATTTT
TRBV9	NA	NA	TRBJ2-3	CASSVAIGQGRGSTDTQYF	TGTGCCAGCAGCGTAGCTATCGGGCAGGGGCGAGGGAGCACAGATACGCAGTATTTT
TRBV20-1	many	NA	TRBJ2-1	CSARRSESEQFF	TGCAGTGCTAGACGTAGCGAGTCTGAGCAGTTCTTC
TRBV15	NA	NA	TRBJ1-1	CATSGKQWTEAFF	TGTGCCACCAGCGGGAAGCAGTGGACTGAAGCTTTCTTT
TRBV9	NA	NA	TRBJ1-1	CASSPLDTEAFF	TGTGCCAGCAGCCCCTTGGACACTGAAGCTTTCTTT
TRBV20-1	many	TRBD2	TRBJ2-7	CSAISGRRDEQYF	TGCAGTGCTATTAGCGGGAGAAGGGACGAGCAGTACTTC
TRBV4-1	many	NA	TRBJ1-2	CASSQVIPQGNGYTF	TGCGCCAGCAGCCAAGTTATCCCCCAGGGGAACGGCTACACCTTC
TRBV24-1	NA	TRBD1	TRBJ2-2	CATSDLLRDRGTGELFF	TGTGCCACCAGTGATTTGCTGAGGGACAGGGGCACCGGGGAGCTGTTTTTT
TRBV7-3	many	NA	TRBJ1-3	CASSVRGGLGNTIYF	TGTGCCAGCAGCGTTCGAGGGGGGCTGGGAAACACCATATATTTT
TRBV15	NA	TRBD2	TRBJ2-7	CATSRDIGLAVYEQYF	TGTGCCACCAGCAGAGATATCGGACTAGCTGTCTACGAGCAGTACTTC
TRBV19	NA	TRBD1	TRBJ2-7	CASSIGGRKTYEQYF	TGTGCCAGCAGTATAGGGGGCCGGAAGACCTACGAGCAGTACTTC
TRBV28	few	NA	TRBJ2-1	CASSFGTTNEQFF	TGTGCCAGCAGTTTTGGTACAACCAATGAGCAGTTCTTC
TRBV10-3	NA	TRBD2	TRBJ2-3	CAISVVAGGITDTQYF	TGTGCCATCAGTGTGGTAGCGGGGGGGATCACAGATACGCAGTATTTT
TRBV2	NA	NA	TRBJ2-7	CASDEGVTGQYF	TGTGCCAGCGACGAAGGGGTGACAGGGCAGTACTTC
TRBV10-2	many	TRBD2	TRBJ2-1	CASRLGTSGHNEQFF	TGCGCCAGCAGGCTCGGGACTAGCGGGCACAATGAGCAGTTCTTC
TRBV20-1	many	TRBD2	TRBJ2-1	CSARLAGGQEQFF	TGCAGTGCTAGGTTAGCGGGAGGACAAGAGCAGTTCTTC
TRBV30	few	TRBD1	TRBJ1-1	CAWSLTGARRAFF	TGTGCCTGGAGTCTAACAGGGGCCCGGAGAGCTTTCTTT
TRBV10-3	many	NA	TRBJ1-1	CAISTREGTEAFF	TGTGCCATCAGCACCAGGGAGGGAACTGAAGCTTTCTTT
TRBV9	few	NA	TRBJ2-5	CASSVQGETQYF	TGTGCCAGCAGCGTCCAGGGAGAGACCCAGTACTTC
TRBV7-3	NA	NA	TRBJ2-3	CASSNPDSTDTQYF	TGTGCCAGCAGCAACCCGGACAGCACAGATACGCAGTATTTT
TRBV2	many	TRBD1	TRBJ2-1	CASRPGGSGSYNEQFF	TGTGCCAGCAGGCCAGGGGGTAGTGGCTCCTACAATGAGCAGTTCTTC